The clone carrying this T cell receptor (beta chain) was detected a few times. Followed over time, Seattle patients had been enrolled while infection was active. The germline gives CDR1 MNHEY, CDR2 SMNVEV (reference sequence). Trimming left V 5 bases short and J 2 bases short, with 10 bases between. This CDR3 region has 14 residues. This sample was included in a study of blood T cell repertoires in COVID-19. Study-wide background: The United States, Italy and Spain were the sources of the acute and convalescent COVID-19 samples. Sample material is recorded as cDNA or gDNA derived from T cells, B-cell-depleted T cells, or PBMCs.

Authors' processing steps: Estimated nucleated cell counts came from reference gene primer amplification. Profiled with immunoSEQ multiplex PCR; TCRdb holds only in-frame clones, not every one. That table gives V, J and clone size, and the DNA gave D and trimming. The sample carries about 170,000 clones, around 87% recorded once. The genes are TRBV27 and TRBJ2-1; weak D call: TRBD1 (5 bases). Input material: peripheral blood. The clonotype was recovered from a woman aged 80 or over with COVID-19, enrolled during active disease. CDR3 bases: TGTGCCAGCAGTCAATGGGGCGCCTACAATGAGCAGTTCTTC. Translating it yields CASSQWGAYNEQFF.